This T cell receptor (beta chain) was captured in a study of blood T cells in healthy people across ages. PCR was performed a second time for about 6 to 12 cycles using a sample-barcoded 5' primer and a J-beta primer mix. MiXCR, applied by TCRdb to the 5' RACE reads, yields one record per CDR3 protein. The data contain about 560,000 distinct CDR3 sequences, about 25% of them singletons. The CDR3 is 15 residues long. V was pared by 4 bases and J by 0 bases, with 7 bases between. The germline V gene has CDR1 LNHDA and CDR2 SQIVND (reference sequence). The same data also went into a second study, on T cells of mothers and their children. This second study says: In each mother, TCR beta CDR3 reads exceeded 8.5 million; in each child, they numbered several million. T cell clones that were persistent and microchimeric went undetected.

This clonotype was sampled from a boy between 2 and 10 years old in good health. The chain joins TRBV19 to TRBJ1-6; possible D gene TRBD1, 5 bases. The specimen sequenced was blood. The CDR3 nucleotides are TGTGCCAGTAGTAACAGGAGCTCCTATAATTCACCCCTCCACTTT. Encoded protein: CASSNRSSYNSPLHF.